The 20 T cell receptor beta chains below were found in one sample sequenced in a study of OX40 agonist ivuxolimab in advanced cancers. TCRdb's copy holds only in-frame clones and misses some; the assay was immunoSEQ multiplex PCR. The sample has some 49,000 clones; nearly 80% are singletons. Sequencing used CD4+ or CD8+ T cells sorted from blood, obtained in a trial of the OX40 agonist ivuxolimab. Source of these receptors: an adult with an advanced solid tumor such as melanoma, head and neck, liver or kidney cancer.

The chain links TRBV5-4 to TRBJ2-3, with a possible D match to TRBD1 (5 bases). The CDR3 contains 16 residues. With 4 bases removed from V and 6 bases from J, the gap between germline ends came to 21 bases. CDR1 SGHNT and CDR2 YYREEE come from the germline V gene (reference sequence). The CDR3 spells CASSHRQLGLTDTQYF. The CDR3 DNA reads as TGTGCCAGCAGCCACCGACAACTGGGGCTTACTGATACGCAGTATTTT.

The rearrangement uses TRBV13 and TRBJ2-7, with no clear D. The CDR3 totals 13 residues. From germline, CDR1 is PRHDT and CDR2 FYEKMQ (reference sequence). V lost 8 bases, J lost 4 bases, and 15 bases lay in between. CDR3 region: CASGYRSSYEQYF. As DNA, the CDR3 is TGTGCCAGCGGCTACCGGAGCTCTTACGAGCAGTACTTC. Full variable domain (remainder filled in from reference TRBV13 and TRBJ2-7): AAGVIQSPRHLIKEKRETATLKCYPIPRHDTVYWYQQGPGQDPQFLISFYEKMQSDKGSIPDRFSAQQFSDYHSELNMSSLELGDSALYFCASGYRSSYEQYFGPGTRLTVT.

The CDR3 DNA reads as TGTGCCAGCAGCTCCGGGACTCAATCCTACAATGAGCAGTTCTTC. Protein product: CASSSGTQSYNEQFF. V is TRBV11-2 and J is TRBJ2-1, with D possibly TRBD2 on 6 matching bases. The CDR3 is made up of 15 amino acids. Deletions cut 4 bases from V and 1 base from J, with 11 bases between. CDR1 and CDR2 (germline): SGHAT, FQNNGV.

This rearrangement joins TRBV6-5 to TRBJ2-4, with a possible D match to TRBD2 (7 bases). V gave up 3 bases and J gave up 11 bases, with 17 bases separating them. Germline V gives CDR1 MNHEY, CDR2 SVGAGI. The length of the CDR3 is 14 residues. The CDR3 region is CASSYGARGGVQYF. The CDR3 DNA follows: TGTGCCAGCAGTTATGGGGCGAGGGGGGGAGTTCAGTACTTC.

This chain uses TRBV20-1 with TRBJ2-5, with 7 bases fitting TRBD2. In germline, CDR1 is DFQATT, CDR2 SNEGSKA (reference sequence). J lost 11 bases, V lost 5 bases, and 8 bases had no gene match. The CDR3 has 11 residues. CDR3: CSAALGREQYF. CDR3 DNA: TGCAGTGCTGCTCTTGGGAGGGAGCAGTACTTC.

The V call is TRBV19, the J call TRBJ1-3, with a possible D match to TRBD1 (6 bases). Germline V gene data show CDR1 as LNHDA and CDR2 as SQIVND (reference sequence). The V and J ends lost 4 bases and 0 bases respectively, with 13 bases between them. The CDR3 spans 16 residues. CDR3 region: CASSRLGQSSGNTIYF. CDR3 DNA sequence: TGTGCCAGTAGTAGATTAGGACAGAGCTCTGGAAACACCATATATTTT.

Only a few counts were recorded for this clone. The rearrangement uses TRBV2 and TRBJ1-1; a possible D gene is TRBD1 (5 bases). V was pared by 6 bases and J by 3 bases, with 17 bases between. The V gene's germline CDR1 is SNHLY and CDR2 FYNNEI. This CDR3 region has 15 residues. CDR3 sequence reads: CASSRLRDRDTEAFF. CDR3 coding DNA: TGTGCCAGCAGCCGACTCAGGGATAGGGACACTGAAGCTTTCTTT.

The V call is TRBV13, the J call TRBJ2-1; tentative D call: TRBD1 (5 bases). V was cut by 6 bases and J by 3 bases, with 9 bases left in between. Germline V gene lookup returns CDR1 PRHDT and CDR2 FYEKMQ (reference sequence). This CDR3 spans 13 amino acids. CDR3 in amino acids: CASSFDSYNEQFF. The CDR3 DNA reads TGTGCCAGCAGTTTTGACAGCTACAATGAGCAGTTCTTC.

The rearrangement uses TRBV7-6 and TRBJ2-3, with 11 bases matching TRBD2. The CDR3 spans 15 residues. With V trimmed by 4 bases and J by 2 bases, 2 bases remained unmatched. Germline V CDR1 and CDR2: SGHVS, FNYEAQ. The CDR3: CASSSSGRLTDTQYF. For the CDR3, the DNA is TGTGCCAGCAGCTCTAGCGGGAGGCTCACAGATACGCAGTATTTT.

This chain connects TRBV10-2 to TRBJ1-1, with 7 positions matching TRBD1. V gave up 7 bases and J gave up 3 bases; unmatched junction bases: 5. The CDR3 has 13 residues. Germline V lookup: CDR1 WSHSY, CDR2 SAAADI. The CDR3 loop is CASKFTGDTEAFF. CDR3 nucleotides: TGCGCCAGCAAATTTACAGGGGACACTGAAGCTTTCTTT.

V and J are TRBV19 and TRBJ1-2; D not resolved. V dropped 2 bases and J dropped 1 base, with 8 bases sitting between them. CDR1 and CDR2 from the germline V gene are LNHDA and SQIVND (reference sequence). This CDR3 comprises 14 residues. The chain's CDR3 is CASSINGDNYGYTF. Written as DNA, the CDR3 is TGTGCCAGTAGTATAAACGGAGATAACTATGGCTACACCTTC.

The rearrangement uses TRBV6-4 and TRBJ1-5; D call uncertain. V shed 6 bases and J shed 4 bases, with 16 bases lying between them. The CDR3 loop spans 15 amino acids. CDR1 is MRHNA, CDR2 SNTAGT, per germline. CDR3 nucleotide sequence: TGTGCCAGCAGCGAAAATTACCGACATAATCAGCCCCAGCATTTT. Translated: CASSENYRHNQPQHF.

The chain recombines TRBV7-1 with TRBJ2-7, with TRBD2 as a possible D gene (6 bases). TRBV7-1 is an open reading frame whose function is uncertain. V was pared by 5 bases and J by 0 bases, with 26 bases between. The CDR3 totals 19 residues. CDR3 sequence: CASSPLRVAASIPSYEQYF. The CDR3, as DNA: TGTGCCAGCAGCCCGCTTCGGGTAGCGGCTTCAATACCCTCCTACGAGCAGTACTTC.

V is TRBV11-2 and J is TRBJ1-2; no clear D gene. CDR3 size: 13 residues. The germline V gene has CDR1 SGHAT and CDR2 FQNNGV. V gave up 3 bases and J gave up 4 bases, with 9 bases separating them. The CDR3 DNA reads TGTGCCAGCAGCTTCTCACAGTCCTATGGCTACACCTTC. Its translation: CASSFSQSYGYTF. Variable domain in full (rest from reference TRBV11-2 and TRBJ1-2): EAGVAQSPRYKIIEKRQSVAFWCNPISGHATLYWYQQILGQGPKLLIQFQNNGVVDDSQLPKDRFSAERLKGVDSTLKIQPAKLEDSAVYLCASSFSQSYGYTFGSGTRLTVV.

CDR3 loop: CASLDRGRGTGELFF. CDR3 bases: TGCGCCAGCTTGGACAGGGGGCGAGGCACCGGGGAGCTGTTTTTT. The chain has TRBV4-1 and TRBJ2-2; TRBD1 agrees at 11 bases. Germline V gene lookup returns CDR1 MGHRA and CDR2 YSYEKL. The CDR3 covers 15 residues. Unmatched junction bases numbered 6, after V lost 8 bases and J lost 4 bases.

In its sample, this clone is medium-sized. This chain links TRBV7-2 with TRBJ2-1; D might be TRBD2 (7 bases). The CDR3 runs to 16 residues. V lost 2 bases and J lost 8, with 19 bases in between. CDR1 and CDR2 from the germline V gene are SGHTA and FQGNSA. The CDR3 nucleotides read TGTGCCAGCAGCTTAATGGGGGGGGCTGGGAGAGATGAGCAGTTCTTC. Translating it yields CASSLMGGAGRDEQFF. Complete variable domain (other parts from reference TRBV7-2 and TRBJ2-1): GAGVSQSPSNKVTEKGKDVELRCDPISGHTALYWYRQSLGQGLEFLIYFQGNSAPDKSGLPSDRFSAERTGGSVSTLTIQRTQQEDSAVYLCASSLMGGAGRDEQFFGPGTRLTVL.

The V gene is TRBV6-5, the J gene TRBJ2-7; D is perhaps TRBD2 (6 bases). The CDR3 sequence is 12 residues long. The V end was cut by 6 bases, the J end by 6 bases, with 12 bases between. Germline assignment: CDR1 MNHEY and CDR2 SVGAGI. CDR3 DNA sequence: TGTGCCAGCAGGCCTGGGGGGATCGAGCAGTACTTC. It specifies CASRPGGIEQYF.

The chain uses TRBV5-4 and TRBJ2-4, with D maybe TRBD2 (6 bases). The CDR3 is 19 residues long. Germline-derived CDR1 and CDR2 are SGHNT and YYREEE (reference sequence). Trimming pared 5 bases from V and 0 bases from J, leaving 24 bases between. The CDR3 DNA reads as TGTGCCAGCAGTCCCGCCCAGACGGGAGTTAATGGAGCCAAAAACATTCAGTACTTC. Translation gives CASSPAQTGVNGAKNIQYF.

This sequence joins TRBV27 and TRBJ1-1; D is unclear. Per the germline V gene, CDR1 is MNHEY and CDR2 is SMNVEV (reference sequence). The CDR3 covers 13 residues. The V and J ends lost 6 bases and 2 bases respectively, with 10 bases between them. CDR3 sequence (DNA): TGTGCCAGCAGATTGACTTCAAACACTGAAGCTTTCTTT. This codes for CASRLTSNTEAFF.

V gene TRBV7-8 combines with J gene TRBJ2-5; 8 bases agree with TRBD1. The V gene end was trimmed by 5 bases and the J gene end by 7 bases; junction bases not matched to a gene: 9. CDR1 and CDR2 from the germline V gene are SGHVS and FQNEAQ. The CDR3 is 14 residues long. CDR3 bases: TGTGCCAGCAGCCTTTCAGGGGGCGCGGTGACCCAGTACTTC. Amino acids: CASSLSGGAVTQYF.